The rows below give T cell receptor beta chains drawn from one sample of a study of memory CD4+ T cells and cytomegalovirus serostatus. TCRdb's table, derived via immunoSEQ multiplex PCR, lists solely in-frame clones and lacks some. The data show 65,000 to 95,000 clones, less than 90% seen once. Sequencing input: memory CD4+ T cells from blood. All receptors derive from an adult in good health and CMV-seronegative. CDR3s include the opening cysteine and the closing phenylalanine or tryptophan. The order of the fields is D gene, CDR3 length, V gene, clone size, J gene, CDR3 protein, CDR3 DNA. D genes are given only for firm matches. Clone sizes are given selectively: once, few, many, or a class where the clone is expanded.

.	12	TRBV19	.	TRBJ1-4	CASKGEAEKLFF	TGTGCCAGTAAGGGGGAGGCTGAAAAACTGTTTTTT
.	14	TRBV5-5	once	TRBJ1-2	CASSLGGQSYGYTF	TGTGCCAGCAGCTTGGGCGGACAGAGTTATGGCTACACCTTC
.	13	TRBV10-3	.	TRBJ1-4	CAISEGPGEKLFF	TGTGCCATCAGTGAGGGTCCCGGTGAAAAACTGTTTTTT
.	13	TRBV14	.	TRBJ1-2	CASSQVNSYGYTF	TGTGCCAGCAGCCAAGTGAACAGCTATGGCTACACCTTC
.	14	TRBV28	.	TRBJ2-7	CASSSLPLKDEQYF	TGTGCCAGCAGTTCACTGCCCCTTAAGGACGAGCAGTACTTC
.	14	TRBV5-1	.	TRBJ2-2	CASSLASYTGELFF	TGCGCCAGCAGCTTGGCGTCTTACACCGGGGAGCTGTTTTTT
.	12	TRBV6-1	.	TRBJ1-4	CASTRTNEKLFF	TGTGCCAGCACACGTACGAATGAAAAACTGTTTTTT
.	14	TRBV5-1	once	TRBJ1-6	CASSSDAYNSPLHF	TGCGCCAGCAGCTCGGACGCCTATAATTCACCCCTCCACTTT
TRBD1	13	TRBV5-4	few	TRBJ2-5	CASRTGTGETQYF	TGTGCCAGCAGAACCGGGACAGGGGAGACCCAGTACTTC
.	14	TRBV11-2	.	TRBJ1-1	CASSLGGVNTEAFF	TGTGCCAGCAGCTTAGGAGGGGTGAACACTGAAGCTTTCTTT
.	12	TRBV5-6	.	TRBJ2-7	CASSLGGYERYF	TGTGCCAGCAGCTTGGGAGGGTACGAGCGGTACTTC
.	15	TRBV15	.	TRBJ1-4	CATSRVRGPNEKLFF	TGTGCCACCAGCAGAGTACGGGGACCCAATGAAAAACTGTTTTTT
TRBD2	14	TRBV28	.	TRBJ2-7	CASSSGGSGYEQYF	TGTGCCAGCAGTTCGGGGGGGAGTGGGTACGAGCAGTACTTC
TRBD1	13	TRBV7-9	once	TRBJ1-2	CASSPTGGYGYTF	TGTGCCAGCAGCCCGACAGGGGGCTATGGCTACACCTTC
.	15	TRBV5-1	few	TRBJ1-5	CASSSDPNSGQPQHF	TGCGCCAGCAGTTCGGACCCAAATAGCGGGCAGCCCCAGCATTTT
.	12	TRBV19	.	TRBJ1-2	CASGYGGRGYTF	TGTGCCAGTGGGTACGGGGGTCGAGGCTACACCTTC
TRBD2	17	TRBV9	.	TRBJ2-2	CASRYYGGAGGPGELFF	TGTGCCAGCAGATATTACGGGGGGGCCGGAGGGCCCGGGGAGCTGTTTTTT
.	15	TRBV5-4	.	TRBJ2-6	CASSLGGPGANVLTF	TGTGCCAGCAGCTTGGGGGGGCCTGGGGCCAACGTCCTGACTTTC
TRBD1	15	TRBV13	.	TRBJ1-1	CASSHNQGANTEAFF	TGTGCCAGCAGCCATAACCAGGGGGCGAACACTGAAGCTTTCTTT
.	13	TRBV5-1	.	TRBJ2-2	CASSLVWGGELFF	TGCGCCAGCAGCTTGGTTTGGGGCGGGGAGCTGTTTTTT
.	14	TRBV5-6	.	TRBJ1-4	CASSLGQAWEKLFF	TGTGCCAGCAGCTTGGGGCAGGCTTGGGAAAAACTGTTTTTT
.	15	TRBV11-2	.	TRBJ2-5	CASTSTSTLQETQYF	TGTGCCAGCACCTCTACTTCGACCCTGCAAGAGACCCAGTACTTC
TRBD1	18	TRBV7-8	once	TRBJ1-5	CASRLTAGQAHSNQPQHF	TGTGCCAGCAGACTTACAGCGGGACAGGCCCATAGCAATCAGCCCCAGCATTTT
.	15	TRBV5-1	.	TRBJ1-1	CASSLGEGLNTEAFF	TGCGCCAGCAGCTTGGGTGAAGGCCTGAACACTGAAGCTTTCTTT
TRBD1	17	TRBV30	.	TRBJ1-3	CAWSVEGGPGSGNTIYF	TGTGCCTGGAGTGTAGAAGGGGGCCCGGGCTCTGGAAACACCATATATTTT
TRBD2	14	TRBV5-1	.	TRBJ2-1	CASSRLAGEIEQFF	TGCGCCAGCAGCAGACTAGCGGGGGAGATAGAGCAGTTCTTC
TRBD1	13	TRBV10-3	.	TRBJ1-1	CAITDRGATEAFF	TGTGCCATCACCGACAGGGGGGCCACTGAAGCTTTCTTT
TRBD1	17	TRBV7-2	once	TRBJ2-6	CASSGQGTFTGANVLTF	TGTGCCAGCAGCGGACAGGGGACTTTTACTGGGGCCAACGTCCTGACTTTC
.	15	TRBV7-8	.	TRBJ2-2	CASSLAAGYTGELFF	TGTGCCAGCAGCTTAGCGGCCGGATACACCGGGGAGCTGTTTTTT
.	13	TRBV5-4	.	TRBJ1-2	CASSLSGVYGYTF	TGTGCCAGCAGCTTGTCAGGGGTCTATGGCTACACCTTC
TRBD1	16	TRBV11-1	.	TRBJ2-1	CASSRWGQGKYNEQFF	TGTGCCAGCAGCCGTTGGGGACAGGGGAAATACAATGAGCAGTTCTTC
TRBD1	13	TRBV30	.	TRBJ1-3	CAWEQGAGNTIYF	TGTGCCTGGGAGCAGGGGGCTGGAAACACCATATATTTT
.	14	TRBV7-2	.	TRBJ1-4	CASSLEVAGGKLFF	TGTGCCAGCAGCTTAGAAGTCGCTGGGGGAAAACTGTTTTTT
.	13	TRBV18	.	TRBJ2-5	CASSQRDKETQYF	TGTGCCAGCTCACAGCGGGACAAAGAGACCCAGTACTTC
.	15	TRBV9	.	TRBJ2-7	CASSVGGSSSYEQYF	TGTGCCAGCAGCGTAGGAGGGTCTAGCTCCTACGAGCAGTACTTC
.	14	TRBV30	few	TRBJ1-5	CAWAPLGSNQPQHF	TGTGCCTGGGCCCCCCTAGGTAGCAATCAGCCCCAGCATTTT
.	13	TRBV18	.	TRBJ1-5	CASSGGSNQPQHF	TGTGCCAGCTCAGGGGGAAGCAATCAGCCCCAGCATTTT
.	14	TRBV30	few	TRBJ1-1	CAWSVGGLSTEAFF	TGTGCCTGGAGTGTAGGAGGGTTGAGCACTGAAGCTTTCTTT
.	13	TRBV6-1	once	TRBJ1-5	CASRGPSNQPQHF	TGTGCCAGCAGGGGCCCCAGTAATCAGCCCCAGCATTTT
.	14	TRBV29-1	.	TRBJ2-5	CSVGGQPGTETQYF	TGCAGCGTTGGAGGGCAACCGGGTACGGAGACCCAGTACTTC
.	15	TRBV6-1	.	TRBJ2-5	CASRRGEGAWETQYF	TGTGCCAGCAGACGAGGGGAGGGGGCTTGGGAGACCCAGTACTTC
.	20	TRBV4-2	few	TRBJ1-2	CASSSANPGRLLRGNYGYTF	TGTGCCAGCAGCTCGGCGAATCCGGGACGGTTACTTAGGGGTAACTATGGCTACACCTTC
.	12	TRBV4-2	.	TRBJ2-3	CASSQEPGTQYF	TGTGCCAGCAGCCAAGAGCCAGGGACGCAGTATTTT
.	13	TRBV5-1	.	TRBJ2-5	CASSFPERETQYF	TGCGCCAGCAGCTTTCCAGAGAGAGAGACCCAGTACTTC
.	15	TRBV27	.	TRBJ1-4	CASSLSKPGNEKLFF	TGTGCCAGCAGTTTATCGAAACCTGGTAATGAAAAACTGTTTTTT
TRBD2	15	TRBV7-2	.	TRBJ2-2	CASSLAAGVPGELFF	TGTGCCAGCAGCCTCGCGGCGGGGGTCCCCGGGGAGCTGTTTTTT
.	15	TRBV28	.	TRBJ1-6	CASSFGGGVGSPLHF	TGTGCCAGCAGTTTCGGGGGCGGGGTAGGATCACCCCTCCACTTT
.	12	TRBV11-3	once	TRBJ2-5	CASSTDQETQYF	TGTGCCAGCAGCACCGACCAAGAGACCCAGTACTTC
.	13	TRBV10-3	.	TRBJ2-7	CAISFAGDYEQYF	TGTGCCATCAGTTTCGCGGGCGACTACGAGCAGTACTTC
.	14	TRBV5-1	.	TRBJ1-2	CASAPREEWNGYTF	TGCGCCAGCGCCCCGAGGGAGGAATGGAATGGCTACACCTTC
.	12	TRBV9	once	TRBJ1-1	CASSPRQNEAFF	TGTGCCAGCAGCCCCAGACAGAATGAAGCTTTCTTT
.	13	TRBV7-8	.	TRBJ1-3	CASSFSAGNTIYF	TGTGCCAGCAGCTTTTCAGCTGGAAACACCATATATTTT